The 22 T cell receptor beta chains below come from one sample, sequenced in a study of a mutant IDH1 vaccine in newly diagnosed glioma. Specified time point: week 35, safety follow-up. A single vaccine dose contained 300 ug of mutant IDH1 20-mer peptide, and topical imiquimod was used with it. The data were produced by immunoSEQ multiplex PCR, yet TCRdb's version contains in-frame clones alone and is incomplete. The table has about 26,000 clones, around four fifths seen once; the top ten hold 30% to 35%. Antigens of these TCRs are unknown. This specimen consisted of PBMCs, obtained from a glioma patient whose treatment included an IDH1 peptide vaccine. The receptors here all came from a man younger than 45 with glioma.

This clone was detected only once. This chain joins TRBV5-6 and TRBJ2-7; D is ambiguous. The CDR3 is 13 residues long. Deletions cut 4 bases from V and 1 base from J, with 9 bases between. Looked up from germline, CDR1 is SGHDT and CDR2 is YYEEEE. The CDR3 DNA reads as TGTGCCAGCAGCATAATGGGGTCCTACGAGCAGTACTTC. Amino acids: CASSIMGSYEQYF.

The chain carries TRBV13 and TRBJ2-1; D gene unclear. The CDR3 is made up of 15 amino acids. Between the trimmed V and J ends, which lost 0 bases and 7 bases, there was a span of 13 bases. Germline V CDR1 and CDR2: PRHDT, FYEKMQ (reference sequence). DNA for the CDR3: TGTGCCAGCAGCTTAGGGGGTAAATGGTTGAATGAGCAGTTCTTC. Protein: CASSLGGKWLNEQFF.

The count of this clone is one. The gene calls are TRBV6-5 and TRBJ1-5; 10 nucleotides agree with TRBD1. V shed 8 bases and J 2 bases; nucleotides not matched to a gene: 0. The CDR3 totals 13 residues. CDR1 and CDR2 (germline): MNHEY, SVGAGI. CDR3 in amino acids: CASGTGGNQPQHF. CDR3 sequence (DNA): TGTGCCAGCGGGACAGGGGGCAATCAGCCCCAGCATTTT.

The chain is built from TRBV6-6 and TRBJ1-1; D is unresolved. CDR3 length: 15 amino acids. The ends were cut back, 2 bases at V and 3 bases at J, with 13 bases in the middle. Germline V lookup: CDR1 MNHNY, CDR2 SVGAGI (reference sequence). The CDR3 DNA follows: TGTGCCAGCAGTTACCGGGCGTCGAGGGACACTGAAGCTTTCTTT. Translating gives CASSYRASRDTEAFF.

This clone was seen a handful of times. This chain uses TRBV19 with TRBJ1-1, with D possibly TRBD1 on 6 matching bases. The germline CDR1 and CDR2 sequences are LNHDA and SQIVND (reference sequence). This CDR3 is built from 17 residues. With 7 bases removed from V and 1 base from J, the gap between germline ends came to 22 bases. The CDR3 is CASKGGGVSGTNTEAFF. DNA for the CDR3: TGTGCCAGTAAGGGGGGCGGTGTTTCAGGCACGAACACTGAAGCTTTCTTT.

The rearrangement links TRBV19 to TRBJ1-5; 10 bases agree with TRBD1. CDR3 size: 16 residues. Germline CDR1 and CDR2: LNHDA and SQIVND (reference sequence). The J segment lost 6 bases and the V segment lost 5 bases, leaving 10 bases of the junction unmatched. DNA of the CDR3: TGTGCCAGTAGTTACAGACAGGGGGCTCTAGGTCAGCCCCAGCATTTT. This gives the protein CASSYRQGALGQPQHF.

J is TRBJ2-5 and V is TRBV4-1, with 9 bases identical to TRBD1. This CDR3 has 15 amino acids. CDR1 MGHRA and CDR2 YSYEKL come from the germline V gene. Trimming at V came to 0 bases and at J to 4 bases, leaving 3 bases not matched to a gene. CDR3 region: CASSQDHRGRETQYF. The CDR3 nucleotides read TGCGCCAGCAGCCAAGATCACAGGGGGCGAGAGACCCAGTACTTC.

The chain uses TRBV30 and TRBJ2-5, with 11 bases matching TRBD2. CDR1 GTSNPN and CDR2 SVGIG come from the germline V gene (reference sequence). Trimming at V came to 6 bases and at J to 5 bases, leaving 8 bases not matched to a gene. The CDR3 contains 14 residues. The CDR3 spells CACRGGLAGETQYF. The CDR3 DNA reads as TGTGCCTGCCGCGGCGGACTAGCGGGTGAGACCCAGTACTTC.

The chain recombines TRBV30 with TRBJ1-5; D is possibly TRBD1 (6 bases). Germline CDR1 reads GTSNPN; CDR2 reads SVGIG (reference sequence). Trimming left V 2 bases short and J 0 bases short, with 14 bases between. There are 16 residues in the CDR3. The CDR3 DNA reads as TGTGCCTGGAGTTCAGACAGGTCGTATAGCAATCAGCCCCAGCATTTT. Amino acid sequence: CAWSSDRSYSNQPQHF.

The CDR3 DNA follows: TGTGCCAGCAGCTGGGACAGGGGGGCTGAAGCTTTCTTT. Protein: CASSWDRGAEAFF. The rearrangement links TRBV7-8 to TRBJ1-1, with 11 bases lining up with TRBD1. This CDR3 comprises 13 residues. Germline V lookup: CDR1 SGHVS, CDR2 FQNEAQ. V trimming: 4 bases; J trimming: 6 bases; junction bases outside the gene matches: 1.

V and J are TRBV28 and TRBJ1-4, with unresolved D. V shed 2 bases and J shed 3 bases, with 10 bases lying between them. Germline V CDR1 and CDR2: MDHEN, SYDVKM. The CDR3 totals 15 residues. CDR3 loop: CASSLVAAANEKLFF. Written as DNA, the CDR3 is TGTGCCAGCAGTTTAGTGGCAGCGGCTAATGAAAAACTGTTTTTT.

A few counts support this clone. The chain recombines TRBV7-2 with TRBJ1-1; no definite D call. There are 13 residues in the CDR3. Trimming took 2 bases from V and 0 from J, leaving 4 bases between them. Looked up from germline, CDR1 is SGHTA and CDR2 is FQGNSA. The CDR3, as DNA: TGTGCCAGCAGCTTACCGTTGAACACTGAAGCTTTCTTT. As protein: CASSLPLNTEAFF.

This rearrangement joins TRBV19 to TRBJ1-1; D might be TRBD1 (5 bases). The CDR3 spans 16 residues. V lost 7 bases and J lost 4, with 22 bases in between. Germline CDR1 LNHDA, CDR2 SQIVND (reference sequence). The CDR3 loop is CASIRAGRVEGTEAFF. The CDR3 DNA follows: TGTGCCAGTATTAGGGCAGGGAGGGTTGAGGGCACTGAAGCTTTCTTT.

V is TRBV6-1 and J is TRBJ1-1; tentatively, D is TRBD1 (6 bases). Deletions cut 3 bases from V and 8 bases from J, with 22 bases between. Germline CDR1 MNHNS, CDR2 SASEGT. CDR3 length: 16 amino acids. The CDR3 DNA follows: TGTGCCAGCAGTGACCAACCCCCAGGGGCGACTTGGGAAGCTTTCTTT. Translated: CASSDQPPGATWEAFF.

The chain carries TRBV7-9 and TRBJ2-5, with a tentative D call TRBD1 (5 bases). V was clipped by 5 bases and J by 6 bases, with 10 bases between them. The CDR3 length is 12 residues. Per the germline V gene, CDR1 is SEHNR and CDR2 is FQNEAQ (reference sequence). The CDR3 DNA follows: TGTGCCAGCAGCGAGGTGGGGCAGACCCAGTACTTC. As protein: CASSEVGQTQYF.

This clone was recorded only once. The chain uses TRBV18 and TRBJ1-5; TRBD1 is a possible D gene (5 bases). V was shortened by 5 bases and J by 0 bases, with 5 bases between the two germline ends. This CDR3 is built from 13 residues. The germline gives CDR1 KGHSH, CDR2 LQKENI. CDR3 loop: CASSGASNQPQHF. The CDR3 DNA is TGTGCCAGCTCAGGGGCTAGCAATCAGCCCCAGCATTTT.

The chain is built from TRBV5-4 and TRBJ2-7; D gene unclear. The CDR3 loop spans 13 amino acids. Germline V gene lookup returns CDR1 SGHNT and CDR2 YYREEE (reference sequence). Trimming took 4 bases from V and 0 from J, leaving 8 bases between them. The CDR3 sequence is CASSNPISYEQYF. The CDR3 DNA sequence: TGTGCCAGCAGCAACCCCATCTCCTACGAGCAGTACTTC.

The V gene is TRBV6-5, the J gene TRBJ2-1, with D perhaps matching TRBD1 (5 bases). This CDR3 comprises 13 residues. V was pared by 7 bases and J by 5 bases, with 12 bases between. Germline CDR1 is MNHEY and CDR2 is SVGAGI. The CDR3 sequence is CASIGASDNEQFF. CDR3 sequence (DNA): TGTGCCAGCATAGGGGCCTCGGACAATGAGCAGTTCTTC.

The chain joins TRBV11-3 to TRBJ2-2; TRBD1 agrees at 7 bases. The CDR3 sequence is 15 residues long. With 5 bases clipped from V and 2 bases from J, the junction kept 5 bases outside the gene matches. Looked up from germline, CDR1 is SGHNT and CDR2 is YENEEA. The CDR3 nucleotides are TGTGCCAGCAGCGCAAGGGGGCCTAACACCGGGGAGCTGTTTTTT. Translated: CASSARGPNTGELFF.

The rearrangement links TRBV29-1 to TRBJ2-3; a weak D match, TRBD1 (5 bases). The CDR3 length is 15 residues. Germline loops: CDR1 SQVTM, CDR2 ANQGSEA. V shed 2 bases and J shed 0 bases, with 12 bases lying between them. The CDR3 is CSVEQDTSSTDTQYF. As DNA, the CDR3 is TGCAGCGTTGAACAGGACACATCTAGCACAGATACGCAGTATTTT.

The chain has TRBV27 and TRBJ2-1; the match to TRBD2 covers 8 bases. With 2 bases clipped from V and 4 bases from J, the junction kept 16 bases outside the gene matches. Germline V gene data show CDR1 as MNHEY and CDR2 as SMNVEV (reference sequence). The CDR3 has 19 residues. CDR3 sequence reads: CASSLGIVPGLAEYNEQFF. In DNA form, the CDR3 reads TGTGCCAGCAGTTTAGGAATCGTTCCCGGACTAGCAGAATACAATGAGCAGTTCTTC.

This sequence joins TRBV6-5 and TRBJ2-7; D possibly corresponds to TRBD2 (5 bases). V was trimmed by 7 bases and J by 3 bases, leaving 16 bases between them. From germline, CDR1 is MNHEY and CDR2 SVGAGI. CDR3 length: 14 residues. CDR3: CASKVRGHYYEQYF. CDR3 bases: TGTGCCAGCAAGGTCAGAGGGCACTACTACGAGCAGTACTTC.